This entry describes one T cell receptor (beta chain). The antigen is unknown. In TCRdb, the 5' RACE reads were re-called with MiXCR into one record per CDR3 protein. The sample consists of 220,000 or so distinct CDR3 sequences, around 17% of them appearing once. Germline loops: CDR1 SGHAT, CDR2 FQNNGV. The V segment lost 5 bases and the J segment 1 base; nucleotides outside the gene matches: 5. This CDR3 spans 15 amino acids. This entry belongs to a study of CD8 T cells in ankylosing spondylitis. Findings and limits, study-wide: There was a TCR beta motif, made of several highly homologous variants, that appeared characteristic of ankylosing spondylitis blood. Disease-linked clones reportedly concentrated significantly in matched ankylosing spondylitis synovial fluid.

Material: blood, either unsorted or a sorted T cell fraction (not recorded which). This chain links TRBV11-2 with TRBJ1-1; 9 bases agree with TRBD1. This TCR derives from a male donor with ankylosing spondylitis. The CDR3 here is CASSPWDRENTEAFF. In DNA, the CDR3 is TGTGCCAGCAGCCCTTGGGACAGGGAGAACACTGAAGCTTTCTTT.